This passage covers 24 T cell receptor beta chains from one sample sequenced in a study of T-cell reconstitution after alpha-beta-depleted transplantation in children. Preparation of the TCRbeta library used unique molecular identifiers. In TCRdb, the PCR reads were re-called with MiXCR into one record per CDR3 protein. The table lists almost 500,000 distinct CDR3 sequences, 12% of them singletons. The sample here was PBMCs from the stem cell graft donor, taken from the stem cell graft. All receptors come from a human donor who donated a stem cell graft to a child with combined immunodeficiency.

V gene TRBV4-1 combines with J gene TRBJ2-3, with 14 bases identical to TRBD2. CDR3 length: 18 amino acids. With V trimmed by 3 bases and J by 5 bases, 10 bases remained unmatched. Germline-derived CDR1 and CDR2 are MGHRA and YSYEKL. The CDR3, as DNA: TGCGCCAGCAGCCATGAAGTTCGGGGACTAGCGGGAGTAGATACGCAGTATTTT. Its protein is CASSHEVRGLAGVDTQYF.

The chain is built from TRBV5-1 and TRBJ2-3; D call uncertain. V lost 1 base, J lost 2 bases, and 5 bases lay in between. The CDR3 loop spans 13 amino acids. Per germline, CDR1 SGHRS and CDR2 YFSETQ. As DNA, the CDR3 is TGCGCCAGCAGCTTGTCTCACACAGATACGCAGTATTTT. Amino acids: CASSLSHTDTQYF.

This clonotype was found a few times. This chain links TRBV7-8 with TRBJ1-6; possibly TRBD1 for D (5 bases). Trimming stripped 5 bases from V and 11 bases from J, with 10 bases between. The CDR3 is made up of 12 amino acids. Germline CDR1 SGHVS, CDR2 FQNEAQ. The CDR3 loop reads CASSPGPTPLHF. The CDR3 DNA sequence: TGTGCCAGCAGCCCGGGACCGACACCCCTCCACTTT.

This clonotype was seen many times. The rearrangement joins TRBV15 to TRBJ2-1, with D maybe TRBD1 (6 bases). Germline V CDR1 and CDR2: LNHNV, YYDKDF (reference sequence). The CDR3 length is 18 residues. The V and J ends lost 0 bases and 1 base respectively, with 16 bases between them. The CDR3 coding sequence is TGTGCCACCAGCAGAGATAGGGGGTTTTGGGAATCCTACAATGAGCAGTTCTTC. It yields the protein CATSRDRGFWESYNEQFF.

This clonotype was seen many times. The V gene is TRBV20-1, the J gene TRBJ1-2; the D gene is possibly TRBD1 (5 bases). CDR3 length: 15 amino acids. Germline values: CDR1 DFQATT, CDR2 SNEGSKA (reference sequence). V was shortened by 0 bases and J by 1 base, with 12 bases between the two germline ends. DNA of the CDR3: TGCAGTGCTAGAGATCTTTCAGGGCTTAACTATGGCTACACCTTC. Residues: CSARDLSGLNYGYTF.

This clonotype has a single count. One junction end does not reproduce the germline sequence, and a read error may be involved. The chain recombines TRBV29-1 with TRBJ2-5, with 10 bases aligning to TRBD1. Germline V gene lookup returns CDR1 SQVTM and CDR2 ANQGSEA. The CDR3 totals 13 residues. This CDR3 reads CSGARDRGQTEYF. In nucleotides, the CDR3 is TGCAGCGGGGCCCGGGACAGGGGACAGACCGAGTACTTC.

This clonotype was observed many times. The chain links TRBV7-8 to TRBJ2-7, with D hard to call. Germline lookup yields CDR1 SGHVS and CDR2 FQNEAQ. CDR3 length: 14 residues. The germline V and J ends were trimmed by 1 base and 1 base, with 8 bases remaining between them. The CDR3 nucleotides are TGTGCCAGCAGCTTAGTTGGCGGTTCCTACGAGCAGTACTTC. Translating it yields CASSLVGGSYEQYF.

The chain has TRBV19 and TRBJ2-1, with 10 bases fitting TRBD2. The CDR3 spans 16 residues. CDR1 and CDR2 (germline): LNHDA, SQIVND (reference sequence). V lost 1 base to trimming and J lost 10 bases; unmatched junction nucleotides: 10. The CDR3 loop reads CASSIASSGRAWEQFF. CDR3 DNA sequence: TGTGCCAGTAGTATAGCCTCCAGCGGGAGGGCCTGGGAGCAGTTCTTC.

This clonotype was observed a handful of times. The V call is TRBV7-9, the J call TRBJ1-4; TRBD1 agrees at 7 bases. The length of the CDR3 is 16 residues. Germline lookup yields CDR1 SEHNR and CDR2 FQNEAQ (reference sequence). V lost 8 bases, J lost 1 base, and 10 bases stayed unmatched. The CDR3 DNA sequence: TGTGCCAGCCCAGCCGACAGGGTCGGAACTAATGAAAAACTGTTTTTT. This translates into CASPADRVGTNEKLFF.

In this sample, this clonotype turned up a few times. V and J are TRBV5-1 and TRBJ2-7, with 9 bases fitting TRBD1. The CDR3 runs 15 residues. The germline V gene has CDR1 SGHRS and CDR2 YFSETQ. Trimming cost V 1 base and J 3 bases; bases outside gene matches: 5. The CDR3 DNA follows: TGCGCCAGCAGCTTGCTATGGACAGGGGACTACGAGCAGTACTTC. Translating it yields CASSLLWTGDYEQYF.

This sequence joins TRBV1 and TRBJ2-1; the listed D gene, TRBD2, was not tested against the DNA. TRBV1 is noted as a pseudogene. This CDR3 spans 16 amino acids. The CDR3 DNA is TGCACCAGCAGCCTTCCCCTAGCGGGAGAGGACAATGAGCAGTTCTTC. This sequence encodes CTSSLPLAGEDNEQFF.

The chain carries TRBV6-5 and TRBJ1-6; D gene unclear. The CDR3 consists of 16 residues. V was pared by 5 bases and J by 9 bases, with 20 bases between. The germline V gene encodes CDR1 MNHEY and CDR2 SVGAGI. The CDR3 DNA reads TGTGCCAGCAGTGTGACTCCGGGAAACTCTGGTTCACCCCTCCACTTT. Amino acid sequence: CASSVTPGNSGSPLHF.

This clonotype was seen a few times. The CDR3 sequence is CASSVEINTEAFF. The CDR3 coding sequence is TGTGCCAGCAGCGTAGAGATAAACACTGAAGCTTTCTTT. This chain joins TRBV9 and TRBJ1-1; D remains unclear. CDR3 size: 13 residues. Germline V gives CDR1 SGDLS, CDR2 YYNGEE. V dropped 0 bases and J dropped 2 bases, with 5 bases sitting between them.

The chain joins TRBV29-1 to TRBJ2-1; TRBD2 matches at 12 bases. CDR3 length equals 14 residues. Germline loops: CDR1 SQVTM, CDR2 ANQGSEA. V was clipped by 7 bases and J by 5 bases; unmatched bases: 6. DNA for the CDR3: TGCAGCGCCGCAGGACTAGCGGGGCACAATGAGCAGTTCTTC. Translated, it gives CSAAGLAGHNEQFF.

This clonotype was detected a few times. The chain uses TRBV20-1 and TRBJ1-1, with TRBD1 as a possible D gene (5 bases). Trimming pared 2 bases from V and 9 bases from J, leaving 19 bases between. The CDR3 contains 14 residues. Germline CDR1 reads DFQATT; CDR2 reads SNEGSKA (reference sequence). CDR3 in amino acids: CSARNSGTHSQAFF. In nucleotides, the CDR3 is TGCAGTGCTAGAAATTCCGGGACCCATTCCCAAGCTTTCTTT.

This clonotype was recorded many times. This rearrangement joins TRBV10-3 to TRBJ1-3; 8 nucleotides agree with TRBD1. Germline CDR1 is ENHRY and CDR2 is SYGVKD. This CDR3 has 15 amino acids. J was trimmed by 5 bases and V by 3 bases; bases with no gene match: 6. CDR3 DNA sequence: TGTGCCATCAGTGAACCGTGGGACAGGAGAAACACCATATATTTT. Amino acids: CAISEPWDRRNTIYF.

The genes are TRBV20-1 and TRBJ2-5, with D unclear. CDR3 length: 14 residues. Germline V lookup: CDR1 DFQATT, CDR2 SNEGSKA (reference sequence). The germline V and J ends were trimmed by 2 bases and 1 base, with 11 bases remaining between them. Here the CDR3 reads CSARPGQAQETQYF. The CDR3 DNA is TGCAGTGCTAGACCCGGGCAGGCCCAAGAGACCCAGTACTTC.

The chain links TRBV5-1 to TRBJ2-3; D perhaps matches TRBD2 (5 bases). Trimming cost V 4 bases and J 2 bases, with 14 bases left between them. Germline V gives CDR1 SGHRS, CDR2 YFSETQ. The CDR3 extends over 15 amino acids. The CDR3 spells CASSREWTITDTQYF. In DNA form, the CDR3 reads TGCGCCAGCAGCAGGGAGTGGACCATCACAGATACGCAGTATTTT.

This clonotype turned up a few times. The chain carries TRBV20-1 and TRBJ1-5; no clear D gene. The CDR3 is made up of 14 amino acids. The germline V and J ends were trimmed by 3 bases and 5 bases, with 14 bases remaining between them. Per germline, CDR1 DFQATT and CDR2 SNEGSKA (reference sequence). CDR3 residues: CSASPGFADQPQHF. The CDR3, as DNA: TGCAGTGCTAGCCCGGGTTTCGCAGATCAGCCCCAGCATTTT.

CDR3 loop: CSARDGTSFGNEQFF. CDR3 DNA sequence: TGCAGTGCTAGAGATGGGACTAGCTTCGGCAATGAGCAGTTCTTC. The chain uses TRBV20-1 and TRBJ2-1; TRBD2 aligns across 9 bases. Germline V CDR1 and CDR2: DFQATT, SNEGSKA (reference sequence). CDR3 length: 15 residues. V lost 0 bases to trimming and J lost 6 bases; unmatched junction nucleotides: 6.

The V and J genes are TRBV7-2 and TRBJ2-7, with D perhaps given as TRBD1 or TRBD2 (5 bases each). CDR1 and CDR2 (germline): SGHTA, FQGNSA. Trimming pared 1 base from V and 5 bases from J, leaving 18 bases between. The CDR3 has 16 residues. This CDR3 reads CASSLEWMGVSHEQYF. CDR3 in DNA: TGTGCCAGCAGCTTAGAGTGGATGGGGGTTTCCCACGAGCAGTACTTC.

The sample holds many counts of this clonotype. The chain joins TRBV20-1 to TRBJ2-3; possibly TRBD2 for D (6 bases). Germline CDR1 reads DFQATT; CDR2 reads SNEGSKA (reference sequence). This CDR3 is 15 amino acids long. V was cut by 0 bases and J by 4 bases, with 14 bases left in between. CDR3 loop: CSARDLAGWADTQYF. CDR3 DNA sequence: TGCAGTGCTAGAGATTTGGCGGGATGGGCAGATACGCAGTATTTT.

This clonotype has ten or more counts. The chain recombines TRBV12-3 or TRBV12-4 with TRBJ2-7; the D gene could be TRBD1 or TRBD2 (5 bases each). The CDR3 totals 14 residues. V was cut by 8 bases and J by 6 bases, with 20 bases left in between. This chain's CDR3 is CASGGSRQISEQYF. The CDR3 nucleotides read TGTGCCAGCGGGGGAAGCCGACAGATCTCCGAGCAGTACTTC.

This clonotype appeared many times. This rearrangement joins TRBV6-2 or TRBV6-3 to TRBJ1-1, with 8 bases identical to TRBD1. Germline loops: CDR1 MNHEY, CDR2 SVGEGT. Trimming removed 4 bases from V and 0 bases from J; junction bases left unmatched: 4. The CDR3 contains 15 residues. Here the CDR3 DNA reads TGTGCCAGCAGTTCACCACAGGGGGTGAACACTGAAGCTTTCTTT. Amino acid sequence: CASSSPQGVNTEAFF.